A single sample gave rise to the 28 T cell receptor beta chains below, sequenced in a study of T cell repertoires in cytomegalovirus infection. One entry per CDR3 protein results from TCRdb running MiXCR on the reads. Of roughly 180,000 distinct CDR3 sequences listed, 28% are singletons. The specimen sequenced was PBMCs. These receptors were obtained from a human donor in good health (CMV status not recorded). Some clones in this sample may be carry-over from other donors' samples.

This clonotype was detected many times. V and J are TRBV7-2 and TRBJ1-5, with unresolved D. This CDR3 is built from 13 residues. Per the germline V gene, CDR1 is SGHTA and CDR2 is FQGNSA. Trimming pared 1 base from V and 7 bases from J, leaving 8 bases between. This chain's CDR3 is CASSLEEWQPQHF. For the CDR3, the DNA is TGTGCCAGCAGCTTAGAGGAGTGGCAGCCCCAGCATTTT.

This clonotype was counted a few times. V is TRBV7-3 and J is TRBJ2-1, with a possible D match to TRBD1 (6 bases). CDR3 length: 16 residues. V lost 1 base and J 3 bases, leaving 13 bases between the germline ends. Germline V gene lookup returns CDR1 SGHTA and CDR2 FQGTGA. The CDR3 spells CASSLMGAGLYNEQFF. DNA of the CDR3: TGTGCCAGCAGCTTAATGGGGGCCGGGCTCTACAATGAGCAGTTCTTC.

This clonotype was found once. The chain has TRBV29-1 and TRBJ1-3; D is unresolved. CDR1 is SQVTM and CDR2 is ANQGSEA in the germline V gene. The V gene lost 6 bases and the J gene lost 3 bases, with 15 bases spanning the gap. CDR3 length: 14 residues. The chain's CDR3 is CSVTTDWYGNTIYF. CDR3 in DNA: TGCAGCGTCACGACCGATTGGTATGGAAACACCATATATTTT. Full variable domain (rest looked up from reference TRBV29-1 and TRBJ1-3): SAVISQKPSRDICQRGTSLTIQCQVDSQVTMMFWYRQQPGQSLTLIATANQGSEATYESGFVIDKFPISRPNLTFSTLTVSNMSPEDSSIYLCSVTTDWYGNTIYFGEGSWLTVV.

This clonotype was seen only a few times. This chain uses TRBV20-1 with TRBJ2-7; D tentatively fits TRBD1 or TRBD2 (5 bases each). Per the germline V gene, CDR1 is DFQATT and CDR2 is SNEGSKA (reference sequence). V lost 5 bases, J lost 4 bases, and 21 bases lay in between. The CDR3 is 15 residues long. The CDR3 bases are TGCAGTGCTGGAGCAACGAGGGGCGGCGGGTACGAGCAGTACTTC. The encoded protein is CSAGATRGGGYEQYF.

The chain has TRBV7-6 and TRBJ2-5, with D possibly TRBD1 on 5 matching bases. The CDR3 has 14 residues. CDR1 and CDR2 from the germline V gene are SGHVS and FNYEAQ. The V end lost 1 base, the J end lost 4 bases, and 10 bases lay between the germline ends. The chain's CDR3 is CASSLGTQGETQYF. The CDR3, as DNA: TGTGCCAGCAGCTTAGGTACCCAGGGAGAGACCCAGTACTTC.

The rearrangement joins TRBV29-1 to TRBJ1-4; the D gene is possibly TRBD1 (5 bases). The V and J ends lost 3 bases and 6 bases respectively, with 11 bases between them. CDR1 SQVTM and CDR2 ANQGSEA come from the germline V gene. This CDR3 has 13 residues. The CDR3 region is CSVEEGGDEKLFF. CDR3 nucleotides: TGCAGCGTTGAGGAGGGAGGGGATGAAAAACTGTTTTTT.

The J gene is TRBJ1-5, the V gene TRBV20-1, with D tentatively TRBD1 (5 bases). Germline V gives CDR1 DFQATT, CDR2 SNEGSKA (reference sequence). Trimming shortened V by 2 bases and J by 5 bases, and 19 bases separated the two germline ends. CDR3 length: 16 residues. CDR3 amino acids: CSARLSQGGEYQPQHF. CDR3 bases: TGCAGTGCTAGACTTAGTCAGGGTGGTGAATATCAGCCCCAGCATTTT.

This clonotype was seen more than once but under ten times. The V and J genes are TRBV6-5 and TRBJ1-2; 10 nucleotides agree with TRBD1. The V gene end was trimmed by 5 bases and the J gene end by 5 bases; junction bases not matched to a gene: 5. Germline CDR1 reads MNHEY; CDR2 reads SVGAGI. The CDR3 is made up of 14 amino acids. The CDR3 protein is CASSPGTGVYGYTF. The CDR3 DNA follows: TGTGCCAGCAGTCCCGGGACAGGGGTTTATGGCTACACCTTC.

The chain joins TRBV11-1 to TRBJ2-1; TRBD2 agrees at 7 bases. The CDR3 runs to 16 residues. Per the germline V gene, CDR1 is SGHAT and CDR2 is FQDESV (reference sequence). The trim removed 5 bases at V and 1 base at J, leaving 8 bases unmatched. CDR3 nucleotides: TGTGCCAGCAGCCCTGGAAGCGGGATTTCCTACAATGAGCAGTTCTTC. This sequence encodes CASSPGSGISYNEQFF. Filled out from reference TRBV11-1 and TRBJ2-1, the complete variable domain reads EAEVAQSPRYKITEKSQAVAFWCDPISGHATLYWYRQILGQGPELLVQFQDESVVDDSQLPKDRFSAERLKGVDSTLKIQPAELGDSAMYLCASSPGSGISYNEQFFGPGTRLTVL.

This chain uses TRBV10-3 with TRBJ1-2, with 8 nucleotides matching TRBD1. After removal of 3 bases from V and 10 bases from J, the junction contained 7 bases not matched to a gene. Germline assignment: CDR1 ENHRY and CDR2 SYGVKD. The CDR3 loop spans 13 amino acids. The CDR3 DNA reads TGTGCCATCAGTGATTCGACAGGGGCCTTCTACACCTTC. Residues: CAISDSTGAFYTF.

In this sample, this clonotype turned up a few times. In nucleotides, the CDR3 is TGTGCCAGCAGCGGACTAGCGGGGGGGCAAGATACGCAGTATTTT. The encoded protein is CASSGLAGGQDTQYF. The chain employs TRBV7-9 and TRBJ2-3; 15 bases match TRBD2. Germline-derived CDR1 and CDR2 are SEHNR and FQNEAQ (reference sequence). The CDR3 contains 15 residues. V shed 5 bases and J 5 bases; nucleotides not matched to a gene: 2.

V gene TRBV6-6 combines with J gene TRBJ2-6; D possibly corresponds to TRBD2 (5 bases). V gave up 4 bases and J gave up 1 base, with 8 bases separating them. Germline CDR1 MNHNY, CDR2 SVGAGI (reference sequence). CDR3 size: 15 residues. CDR3 sequence reads: CASSFRGSGANVLTF. In nucleotides, the CDR3 is TGTGCCAGCAGTTTTAGAGGGTCTGGGGCCAACGTCCTGACTTTC.

This clonotype came up a few times. The rearrangement uses TRBV12-3 or TRBV12-4 and TRBJ1-1; perhaps TRBD1 as D (5 bases). The CDR3 covers 15 residues. The V end lost 4 bases, the J end lost 6 bases, and 18 bases lay between the germline ends. In DNA form, the CDR3 reads TGTGCCAGCAGTTCTCCGACGGGACGATTCGCTGAAGCTTTCTTT. Protein product: CASSSPTGRFAEAFF.

This clonotype was observed a few times. CDR3 loop: CASSEHLSGELFF. The DNA for the CDR3 is TGTGCCAGCAGTGAACATCTGTCCGGGGAGCTGTTTTTT. The J gene is TRBJ2-2, the V gene TRBV6-4, with D hard to call. V was clipped by 3 bases and J by 6 bases, with 8 bases between them. The CDR3 length is 13 residues. The germline gives CDR1 MRHNA, CDR2 SNTAGT.

The rearrangement uses TRBV20-1 and TRBJ2-7, with TRBD1 as a possible D gene (6 bases). The germline V gene encodes CDR1 DFQATT and CDR2 SNEGSKA (reference sequence). V gave up 6 bases and J gave up 0 bases, with 18 bases separating them. This CDR3 comprises 15 residues. CDR3 sequence (DNA): TGCAGTGCCACCAAAGGACAGTTTGGCTCCTACGAGCAGTACTTC. Encoded protein: CSATKGQFGSYEQYF.

This chain joins TRBV2 and TRBJ2-5, with 8 positions matching TRBD1. The CDR3 spans 14 residues. Trimming removed 3 bases from V and 5 bases from J; junction bases left unmatched: 5. Germline V lookup: CDR1 SNHLY, CDR2 FYNNEI. Written as DNA, the CDR3 is TGTGCCAGCAGTGAGAACAGGGGGGAGGAGACCCAGTACTTC. Translating it yields CASSENRGEETQYF.

The chain uses TRBV19 and TRBJ2-3; no firm D call. There are 15 residues in the CDR3. Trimming removed 4 bases at V and 2 bases at J, with 13 bases between. CDR1 is LNHDA and CDR2 is SQIVND in the germline V gene (reference sequence). CDR3 amino acids: CASSTGPVNTDTQYF. The CDR3 nucleotides are TGTGCCAGTAGTACTGGCCCGGTAAACACAGATACGCAGTATTTT. Based on the CDR3 plus reference TRBV19 and TRBJ2-3, the full variable domain is DGGITQSPKYLFRKEGQNVTLSCEQNLNHDAMYWYRQDPGQGLRLIYYSQIVNDFQKGDIAEGYSVSREKKESFPLTVTSAQKNPTAFYLCASSTGPVNTDTQYFGPGTRLTVL.

The chain carries TRBV6-6 and TRBJ1-4; D gene unclear. The CDR3 runs to 15 residues. With 6 bases removed from V and 8 bases from J, the gap between germline ends came to 19 bases. CDR1 is MNHNY and CDR2 is SVGAGI in the germline V gene (reference sequence). The CDR3 loop reads CASSSNSLGPEKLFF. In nucleotides, the CDR3 is TGTGCCAGCAGCTCAAATTCGCTCGGGCCCGAAAAACTGTTTTTT.

The J gene is TRBJ2-3, the V gene TRBV29-1; 8 positions agree with TRBD2. V dropped 4 bases and J dropped 4; count of bases not matched to a gene: 1. From germline, CDR1 is SQVTM and CDR2 ANQGSEA. The CDR3 has 12 amino acids. The CDR3 here is CSVGAGADTQYF. The CDR3 DNA is TGCAGCGTTGGAGCGGGGGCAGATACGCAGTATTTT.

This sequence joins TRBV27 and TRBJ2-5; D is possibly TRBD2 (6 bases). Per germline, CDR1 MNHEY and CDR2 SMNVEV (reference sequence). The germline V and J ends were trimmed by 5 bases and 5 bases, with 21 bases remaining between them. The CDR3 spans 16 residues. In DNA, the CDR3 is TGTGCCAGCAGTATAACCGCCAGTCCAGGAGGGGAGACCCAGTACTTC. Its translation: CASSITASPGGETQYF.

The V call is TRBV20-1, the J call TRBJ2-5, with 9 bases aligning to TRBD2. This CDR3 is 15 amino acids long. With V trimmed by 0 bases and J by 2 bases, 4 bases remained unmatched. Germline V gives CDR1 DFQATT, CDR2 SNEGSKA (reference sequence). The CDR3 here is CSARDGGGVQETQYF. The CDR3 coding sequence is TGCAGTGCTAGAGACGGCGGGGGGGTTCAAGAGACCCAGTACTTC.

The sample holds many counts of this clonotype. This chain uses TRBV6-5 with TRBJ2-1, with a possible D match to TRBD2 (7 bases). The CDR3 runs 17 residues. Trimming took off 0 bases at V and 0 bases at J, with 12 bases between the two ends. Germline values: CDR1 MNHEY, CDR2 SVGAGI. CDR3 region: CASSYSWRGHSYNEQFF. For the CDR3, the DNA is TGTGCCAGCAGTTACTCTTGGCGGGGGCACTCCTACAATGAGCAGTTCTTC.

The J gene is TRBJ1-2, the V gene TRBV7-3; 10 bases fit TRBD1. Germline lookup yields CDR1 SGHTA and CDR2 FQGTGA. The ends lost 5 bases at V and 6 bases at J; junction bases unmatched: 9. The CDR3 spans 15 residues. The CDR3 DNA follows: TGTGCCAGCAGCCCGCAACCCGGGACAGGGGATGGCTACACCTTC. Residues: CASSPQPGTGDGYTF.

This clonotype has just a few counts. This chain connects TRBV28 to TRBJ2-1; 14 bases fit TRBD2. V gave up 3 bases and J gave up 5 bases; unmatched junction bases: 3. The CDR3 runs to 16 residues. Germline V gene lookup returns CDR1 MDHEN and CDR2 SYDVKM. Written as DNA, the CDR3 is TGTGCCAGCAGTTTGGGACTAGCGGGGGCCCACAATGAGCAGTTCTTC. The encoded protein is CASSLGLAGAHNEQFF. Using reference TRBV28 and TRBJ2-1 for the parts outside the CDR3, the full variable domain is DVKVTQSSRYLVKRTGEKVFLECVQDMDHENMFWYRQDPGLGLRLIYFSYDVKMKEKGDIPEGYSVSREKKERFSLILESASTNQTSMYLCASSLGLAGAHNEQFFGPGTRLTVL.

This clonotype was seen a handful of times. The V gene is TRBV14, the J gene TRBJ2-7, with D possibly being TRBD1 or TRBD2 (6 bases each). The CDR3 is made up of 18 amino acids. The V gene's germline CDR1 is SGHDN and CDR2 FVKESK. Trimming took 0 bases from V and 2 from J, leaving 20 bases between them. The CDR3 DNA sequence: TGTGCCAGCAGCCAAGATCCAGAGGGGGGCTTCTTTCCCTACGAGCAGTACTTC. It encodes CASSQDPEGGFFPYEQYF.

This clonotype was counted between two and nine times. The chain joins TRBV29-1 to TRBJ1-1; no firm D call. CDR1 and CDR2 (germline): SQVTM, ANQGSEA. The CDR3 runs 13 residues. V dropped 3 bases and J dropped 2 bases, with 10 bases sitting between them. The chain's CDR3 is CSVDRRDNTEAFF. The CDR3 DNA reads as TGCAGCGTTGATCGTAGGGATAACACTGAAGCTTTCTTT.

The chain couples TRBV2 to TRBJ2-2; D is possibly TRBD2 (6 bases). This CDR3 spans 13 amino acids. The germline CDR1 and CDR2 sequences are SNHLY and FYNNEI. Trimming shortened V by 8 bases and J by 1 base, and 8 bases separated the two germline ends. CDR3 region: CASGTGNTGELFF. The CDR3 DNA follows: TGTGCCAGCGGGACTGGGAACACCGGGGAGCTGTTTTTT. Variable domain in full (rest from reference TRBV2 and TRBJ2-2): EPEVTQTPSHQVTQMGQEVILRCVPISNHLYFYWYRQILGQKVEFLVSFYNNEISEKSEIFDDQFSVERPDGSNFTLKIRSTKLEDSAMYFCASGTGNTGELFFGEGSRLTVL.

V is TRBV12-3 or TRBV12-4 and J is TRBJ1-1; no firm D call. The CDR3 runs 15 residues. Trimming pared 9 bases from V and 4 bases from J, leaving 21 bases between. The CDR3 loop reads CASKRRGWSGTEAFF. CDR3 DNA sequence: TGTGCCAGTAAGAGGAGAGGGTGGTCGGGCACTGAAGCTTTCTTT.